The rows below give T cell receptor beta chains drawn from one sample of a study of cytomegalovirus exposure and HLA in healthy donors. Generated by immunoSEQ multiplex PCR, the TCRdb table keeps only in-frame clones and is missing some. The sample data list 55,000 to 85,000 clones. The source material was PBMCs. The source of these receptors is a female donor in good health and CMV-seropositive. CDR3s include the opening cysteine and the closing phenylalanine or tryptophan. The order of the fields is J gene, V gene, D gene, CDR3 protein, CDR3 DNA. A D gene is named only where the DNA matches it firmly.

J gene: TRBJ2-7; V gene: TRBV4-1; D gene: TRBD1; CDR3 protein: CASSHVLRDSSYEQYF; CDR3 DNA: TGCGCCAGCAGCCATGTGCTCCGGGACAGCTCCTACGAGCAGTACTTC
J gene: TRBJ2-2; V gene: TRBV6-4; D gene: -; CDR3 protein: CASSVTGNTGELFF; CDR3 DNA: TGTGCCAGCAGTGTCACAGGGAACACCGGGGAGCTGTTTTTT
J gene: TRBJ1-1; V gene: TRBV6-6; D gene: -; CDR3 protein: CASSSLGPLGTEAFF; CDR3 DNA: TGTGCCAGCAGTTCCCTCGGCCCCCTAGGCACTGAAGCTTTCTTT
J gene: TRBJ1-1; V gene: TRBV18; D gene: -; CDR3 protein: CASSPNEGNTEAFF; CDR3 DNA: TGTGCCAGCTCACCCAATGAGGGGAACACTGAAGCTTTCTTT
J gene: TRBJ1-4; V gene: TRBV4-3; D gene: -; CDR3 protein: CASSQAGGGRVYEKLFF; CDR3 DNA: TGCGCCAGCAGCCAAGCGGGGGGGGGCAGGGTGTACGAAAAACTGTTTTTT
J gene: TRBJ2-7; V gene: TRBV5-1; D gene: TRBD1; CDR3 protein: CASRRDGTGQYEQYF; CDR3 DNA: TGCGCCAGCAGGCGCGATGGGACAGGTCAATACGAGCAGTACTTC
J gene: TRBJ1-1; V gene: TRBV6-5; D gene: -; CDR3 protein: CASSYPQGSEAFF; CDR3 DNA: TGTGCCAGCAGTTACCCGCAGGGGTCTGAAGCTTTCTTT
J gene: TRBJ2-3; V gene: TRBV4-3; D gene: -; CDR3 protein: CASSQDPLGTKDTQYF; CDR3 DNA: TGCGCCAGCAGCCAAGATCCCCTTGGGACAAAAGATACGCAGTATTTT
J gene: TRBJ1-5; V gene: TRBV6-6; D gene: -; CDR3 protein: CASSYGGGEGNQPQHF; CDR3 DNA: TGTGCCAGCAGTTACGGGGGGGGCGAGGGCAATCAGCCCCAGCATTTT
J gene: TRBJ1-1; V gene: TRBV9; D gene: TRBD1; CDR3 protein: CASSPRDSQGDTEAFF; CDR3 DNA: TGTGCCAGCAGCCCTCGGGACAGTCAAGGAGACACTGAAGCTTTCTTT
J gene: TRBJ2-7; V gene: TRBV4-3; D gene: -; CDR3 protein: CASSQTAGLSYEQYF; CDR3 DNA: TGCGCCAGCAGCCAAACTGCGGGACTTAGCTACGAGCAGTACTTC
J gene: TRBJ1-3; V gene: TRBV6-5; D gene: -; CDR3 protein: CASAIDRLAGNTIYF; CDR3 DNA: TGTGCCAGCGCCATTGACAGGCTCGCAGGAAACACCATATATTTT
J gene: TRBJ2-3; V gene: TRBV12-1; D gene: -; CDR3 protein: CASSTPKGGAGTDTQYF; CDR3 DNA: TGTGCCAGCAGCACACCCAAGGGGGGGGCGGGCACAGATACGCAGTATTTT
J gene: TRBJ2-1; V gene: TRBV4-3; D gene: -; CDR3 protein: CASSQGRLDEQFF; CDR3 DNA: TGCGCCAGCAGCCAAGGCAGGTTGGATGAGCAGTTCTTC
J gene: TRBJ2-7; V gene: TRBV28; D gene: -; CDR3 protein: CASSFPVSYEQYF; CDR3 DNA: TGTGCCAGCAGTTTCCCGGTCTCCTACGAGCAGTACTTC
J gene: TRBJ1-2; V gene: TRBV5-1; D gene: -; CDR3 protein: CASSLAGDYGYTF; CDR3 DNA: TGCGCCAGCAGCTTGGCCGGGGATTATGGCTACACCTTC
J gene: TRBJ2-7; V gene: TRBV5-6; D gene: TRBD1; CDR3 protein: CASSSPGQGRYEQYF; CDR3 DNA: TGTGCCAGCAGCTCTCCTGGACAGGGGAGGTACGAGCAGTACTTC
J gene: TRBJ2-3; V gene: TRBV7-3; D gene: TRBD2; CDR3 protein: CASSLVPSGDLSTDTQYF; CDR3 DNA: TGTGCCAGCAGCTTAGTTCCTAGCGGGGACCTTAGCACAGATACGCAGTATTTT
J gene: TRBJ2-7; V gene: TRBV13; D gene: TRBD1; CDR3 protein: CASSLMGTGVDEQYF; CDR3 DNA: TGTGCCAGCAGCTTAATGGGGACAGGTGTAGACGAGCAGTACTTC
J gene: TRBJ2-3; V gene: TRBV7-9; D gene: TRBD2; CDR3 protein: CASSWGLAGTADTQYF; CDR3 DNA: TGTGCCAGCAGCTGGGGACTAGCGGGGACCGCAGATACGCAGTATTTT
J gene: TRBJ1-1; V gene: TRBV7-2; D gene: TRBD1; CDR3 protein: CASSNRQGRGEAFF; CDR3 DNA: TGTGCCAGCAGTAATCGACAGGGGCGGGGTGAAGCTTTCTTT
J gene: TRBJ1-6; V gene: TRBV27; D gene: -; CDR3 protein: CASSFSTVGSPLHF; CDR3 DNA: TGTGCCAGCAGTTTTTCGACAGTTGGGTCACCCCTCCACTTT
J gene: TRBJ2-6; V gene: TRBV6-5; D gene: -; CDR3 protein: CASSSPSSGANVLTF; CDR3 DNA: TGTGCCAGCAGTTCTCCTTCCTCTGGGGCCAACGTCCTGACTTTC
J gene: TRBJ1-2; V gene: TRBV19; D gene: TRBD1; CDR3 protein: CASSQTGSYNYGYTF; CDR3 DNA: TGTGCCAGTAGCCAGACAGGGTCATACAACTATGGCTACACCTTC
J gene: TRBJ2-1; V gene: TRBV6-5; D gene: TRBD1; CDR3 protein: CASSYSRTGGINEQFF; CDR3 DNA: TGTGCCAGCAGTTACTCGAGGACAGGGGGCATCAATGAGCAGTTCTTC
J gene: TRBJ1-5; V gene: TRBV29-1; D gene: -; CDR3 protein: CSVSQVGGNQPQHF; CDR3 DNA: TGCAGCGTTAGCCAGGTCGGCGGCAATCAGCCCCAGCATTTT
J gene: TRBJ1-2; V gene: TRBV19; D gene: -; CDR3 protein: CASSKAGSYYGYTF; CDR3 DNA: TGTGCCAGTAGTAAGGCGGGCTCGTACTATGGCTACACCTTC
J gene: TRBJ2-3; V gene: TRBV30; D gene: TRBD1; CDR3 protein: CAWSTPRDRGSDTQYF; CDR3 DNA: TGTGCCTGGAGTACACCCCGGGACAGGGGGTCGGATACGCAGTATTTT
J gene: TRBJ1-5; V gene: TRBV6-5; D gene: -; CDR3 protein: CASSGASNQPQHF; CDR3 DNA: TGTGCCAGCAGCGGTGCAAGCAATCAGCCCCAGCATTTT
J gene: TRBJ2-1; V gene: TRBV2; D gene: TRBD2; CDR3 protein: CASRGLAGGPNEQFF; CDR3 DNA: TGTGCCAGCAGAGGACTAGCGGGAGGGCCCAATGAGCAGTTCTTC
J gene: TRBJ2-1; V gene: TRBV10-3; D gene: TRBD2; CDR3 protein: CAIRVAGNGTVEQFF; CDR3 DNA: TGTGCCATCAGGGTAGCGGGAAACGGAACGGTGGAGCAGTTCTTC
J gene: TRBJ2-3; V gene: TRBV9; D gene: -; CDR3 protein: CASSVGSPDTQYF; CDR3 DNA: TGTGCCAGCAGCGTAGGTAGTCCAGATACGCAGTATTTT
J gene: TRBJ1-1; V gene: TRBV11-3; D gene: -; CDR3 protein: CASSRGGSNTEAFF; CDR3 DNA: TGTGCCAGCAGCCGGGGAGGATCGAACACTGAAGCTTTCTTT
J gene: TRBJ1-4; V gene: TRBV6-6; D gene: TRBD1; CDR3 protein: CASRGQGDPILFF; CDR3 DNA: TGTGCCAGCAGGGGACAGGGGGATCCCATACTGTTTTTT
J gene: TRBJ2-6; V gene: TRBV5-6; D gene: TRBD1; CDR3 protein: CASSSQGGRTSGANVLTF; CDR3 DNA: TGTGCCAGCAGCTCACAGGGGGGACGAACCTCTGGGGCCAACGTCCTGACTTTC
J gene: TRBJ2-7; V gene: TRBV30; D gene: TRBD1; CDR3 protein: CAWGGQGYEQYF; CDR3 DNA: TGTGCCTGGGGGGGACAGGGGTACGAGCAGTACTTC
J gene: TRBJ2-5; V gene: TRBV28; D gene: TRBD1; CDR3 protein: CASTLQGGETQYF; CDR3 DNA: TGTGCCAGCACCTTACAGGGGGGAGAGACCCAGTACTTC
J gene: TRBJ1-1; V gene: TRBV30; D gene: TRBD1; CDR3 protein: CAWSFRDRAFF; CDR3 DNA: TGTGCCTGGAGTTTCCGGGACAGGGCTTTCTTT
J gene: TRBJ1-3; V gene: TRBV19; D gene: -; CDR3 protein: CASSTSMGLGTIYF; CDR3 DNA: TGTGCCAGTAGTACCTCGATGGGCCTCGGCACCATATATTTT
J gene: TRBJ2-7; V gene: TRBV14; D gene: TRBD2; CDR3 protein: CASSLGLAGVLEQYF; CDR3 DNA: TGTGCCAGCAGCTTGGGACTAGCGGGAGTCCTCGAGCAGTACTTC
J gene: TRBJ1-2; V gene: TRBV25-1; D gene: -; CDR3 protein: CASSQQGVVGYTF; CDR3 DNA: TGTGCCAGCAGTCAACAGGGTGTTGTAGGCTACACCTTC
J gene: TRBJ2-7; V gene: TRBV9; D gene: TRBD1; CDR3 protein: CASSAGQGRSYEQYF; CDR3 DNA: TGTGCCAGCAGCGCGGGACAGGGGCGCTCCTACGAGCAGTACTTC
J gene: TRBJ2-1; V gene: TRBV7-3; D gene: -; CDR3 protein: CASSRAGGNEQFF; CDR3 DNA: TGTGCCAGCAGCAGGGCCGGGGGCAATGAGCAGTTCTTC
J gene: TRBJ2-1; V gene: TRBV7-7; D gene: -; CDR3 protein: CASSPPGYNEQFF; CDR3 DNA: TGTGCTAGCAGCCCACCGGGCTACAATGAGCAGTTCTTC
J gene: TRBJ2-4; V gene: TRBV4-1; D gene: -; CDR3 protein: CASSFRDTGNIQYF; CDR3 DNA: TGCGCCAGCAGCTTCCGGGACACGGGAAACATTCAGTACTTC
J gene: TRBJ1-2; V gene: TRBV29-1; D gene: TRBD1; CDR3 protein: CSVEDRQGSRGYTF; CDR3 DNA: TGCAGCGTTGAAGATAGACAGGGCTCAAGGGGCTACACCTTC
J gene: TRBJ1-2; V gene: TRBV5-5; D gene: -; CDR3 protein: CASSSGSYGYTF; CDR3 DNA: TGTGCCAGCAGCTCCGGGAGCTATGGCTACACCTTC
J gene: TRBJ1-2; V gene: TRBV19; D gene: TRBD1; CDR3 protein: CASSPRDSEYGYTF; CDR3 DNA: TGTGCCAGTAGTCCCCGGGACAGCGAGTATGGCTACACCTTC
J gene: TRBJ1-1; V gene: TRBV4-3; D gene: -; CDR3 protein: CASSPSDLQGLEAFF; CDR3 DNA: TGCGCCAGCAGCCCAAGCGATCTCCAGGGGCTTGAAGCTTTCTTT
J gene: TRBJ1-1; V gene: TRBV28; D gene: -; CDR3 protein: CASSRRDSSRVF; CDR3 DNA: TGTGCCAGCAGTCGCCGCGACAGCTCCCGGGTCTTT
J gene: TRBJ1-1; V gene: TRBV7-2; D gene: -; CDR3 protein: CASSKRATEAFF; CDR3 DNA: TGTGCCAGCAGCAAGCGGGCCACTGAAGCTTTCTTT